These 32 T cell receptor beta chains originate from one sample sequenced in a study of blood T cell repertoires in COVID-19. This table comes from immunoSEQ multiplex PCR, and its TCRdb copy is limited to in-frame clones, with some not included. The sample consists of roughly 250,000 clones, 91% of them appearing once. Sequenced sample: peripheral blood. These receptors were taken from a young adult with COVID-19, enrolled during active disease.

V is TRBV7-8 and J is TRBJ2-7, with 8 bases identical to TRBD1. Germline trimming cut 4 bases from V and 7 bases from J; bases unmatched to any gene: 15. The CDR3 loop spans 16 amino acids. Germline CDR1 and CDR2: SGHVS and FQNEAQ. The CDR3 region is CASSSLPGQELFEQYF. DNA for the CDR3: TGTGCCAGCAGCTCGCTTCCGGGACAGGAACTTTTTGAGCAGTACTTC.

The chain links TRBV28 to TRBJ2-5, with unresolved D. Germline assignment: CDR1 MDHEN and CDR2 SYDVKM. This CDR3 is 14 amino acids long. Trimming cost V 3 bases and J 2 bases, with 10 bases left between them. The chain's CDR3 is CASSFSPAQETQYF. The CDR3 DNA reads TGTGCCAGCAGTTTTAGCCCGGCTCAAGAGACCCAGTACTTC.

This clone was observed a handful of times. This sequence joins TRBV3-1 (or the pseudogene TRBV3-2) and TRBJ1-2; no clear D. Between the trimmed V and J ends, which lost 0 bases and 4 bases, there was a span of 6 bases. The germline gives CDR1 LGHDT, CDR2 YNNKEL (reference sequence). This CDR3 region has 13 residues. The CDR3 here is CASSQDTIYGYTF. CDR3 DNA: TGTGCCAGCAGCCAAGATACTATCTATGGCTACACCTTC.

This sequence joins TRBV18 and TRBJ1-2; D is unresolved. CDR3 length equals 14 residues. Germline lookup yields CDR1 KGHSH and CDR2 LQKENI. Trimming stripped 0 bases from V and 2 bases from J, with 7 bases between. The CDR3 DNA follows: TGTGCCAGCTCACCACCCGACTCAAACTATGGCTACACCTTC. Protein: CASSPPDSNYGYTF.

This sequence joins TRBV14 and TRBJ2-5; the match to TRBD1 covers 7 bases. The germline gives CDR1 SGHDN, CDR2 FVKESK. The CDR3 runs to 16 residues. J was trimmed by 4 bases and V by 1 base; bases with no gene match: 9. In nucleotides, the CDR3 is TGTGCCAGCAGCCAAGGGCCCCGACAGGGCGGAGAGACCCAGTACTTC. Its translation is CASSQGPRQGGETQYF.

This chain links TRBV25-1 with TRBJ2-1, with unresolved D. The V end was cut by 2 bases, the J end by 5 bases, with 4 bases between. This CDR3 region has 12 residues. Germline V CDR1 and CDR2: MGHDK, SYGVNS. The CDR3 sequence is CASSEIDNEQFF. CDR3 in DNA: TGTGCCAGCAGTGAAATAGACAATGAGCAGTTCTTC.

This clone was observed a single time. The chain recombines TRBV7-9 with TRBJ1-3; D uncertain. The germline V and J ends were trimmed by 5 bases and 4 bases, with 6 bases remaining between them. The CDR3 runs to 12 residues. CDR1 and CDR2 from the germline V gene are SEHNR and FQNEAQ (reference sequence). In nucleotides, the CDR3 is TGTGCCAGCAGCGCGTGGGGAAACACCATATATTTT. Translation: CASSAWGNTIYF.

The chain recombines TRBV6-4 with TRBJ1-5; maybe TRBD1 (5 bases). Trimming cost V 7 bases and J 0 bases, with 16 bases left between them. Looked up from germline, CDR1 is MRHNA and CDR2 is SNTAGT. CDR3 length: 16 residues. The CDR3 DNA is TGTGCCAGCATCCCCTTGGGGCAGATTAGCAATCAGCCCCAGCATTTT. Translating gives CASIPLGQISNQPQHF.

V gene TRBV7-9 combines with J gene TRBJ2-1, with TRBD2 identical over 14 bases. There are 18 residues in the CDR3. Trimming cost V 5 bases and J 4 bases; bases outside gene matches: 10. Germline lookup yields CDR1 SEHNR and CDR2 FQNEAQ (reference sequence). The CDR3 reads CASSPRPGLAGVYNEQFF. CDR3 DNA sequence: TGTGCCAGCAGCCCCCGTCCGGGACTAGCGGGAGTTTACAATGAGCAGTTCTTC.

V and J are TRBV28 and TRBJ2-7; no clear D gene. This CDR3 has 15 residues. Germline V lookup: CDR1 MDHEN, CDR2 SYDVKM. Trimming left V 7 bases short and J 2 bases short, with 18 bases between. In DNA form, the CDR3 reads TGTGCCAGCACCCCAGTCGGGTCTTGGGCCTACGAGCAGTACTTC. Its translation is CASTPVGSWAYEQYF.

This rearrangement joins TRBV4-2 to TRBJ1-1, with 8 bases aligning to TRBD1. The CDR3 consists of 18 residues. The germline gives CDR1 LGHNA, CDR2 YNFKEQ. The ends lost 0 bases at V and 10 bases at J; junction bases unmatched: 19. CDR3 sequence: CASSQDEPGGTGPVRAFF. The DNA for the CDR3 is TGTGCCAGCAGCCAAGACGAGCCGGGCGGGACAGGCCCCGTGAGAGCTTTCTTT.

This chain links TRBV9 with TRBJ2-7; 8 bases are a match to TRBD1. This CDR3 has 15 amino acids. The V gene's germline CDR1 is SGDLS and CDR2 YYNGEE. V trimming: 3 bases; J trimming: 5 bases; junction bases outside the gene matches: 10. As DNA, the CDR3 is TGTGCCAGCAGCGACGGACAGGGTGCATACAACGAGCAGTACTTC. Its translation is CASSDGQGAYNEQYF.

This sequence joins TRBV4-2 and TRBJ2-3; 10 bases agree with TRBD2. There are 16 residues in the CDR3. From germline, CDR1 is LGHNA and CDR2 YNFKEQ. V was clipped by 5 bases and J by 4 bases; unmatched bases: 9. The CDR3 DNA follows: TGTGCCAGCAGCGAGACTAGCGGGTTGGGGGCAGATACGCAGTATTTT. It translates to CASSETSGLGADTQYF.

The V call is TRBV24-1, the J call TRBJ2-1; the D gene is possibly TRBD2 (5 bases). V was clipped by 10 bases and J by 4 bases, with 16 bases between them. This CDR3 spans 14 amino acids. The germline V gene has CDR1 KGHDR and CDR2 SFDVKD. The CDR3 loop is CATAGGYSYNEQFF. As DNA, the CDR3 is TGTGCCACGGCCGGCGGGTACTCGTACAATGAGCAGTTCTTC.

This clone has a single count. The chain couples TRBV7-9 to TRBJ2-1; possibly TRBD2 for D (6 bases). V shed 1 base and J shed 7 bases, with 14 bases lying between them. The germline CDR1 and CDR2 sequences are SEHNR and FQNEAQ (reference sequence). The CDR3 is 15 residues long. The CDR3 sequence is CASSLGTGVRNEQFF. In DNA, the CDR3 is TGTGCCAGCAGCTTAGGTACGGGAGTACGGAATGAGCAGTTCTTC.

This chain uses TRBV7-9 with TRBJ2-7; 10 bases align to TRBD2. This CDR3 has 19 residues. V trimming: 1 base; J trimming: 5 bases; junction bases outside the gene matches: 17. Germline V gene data show CDR1 as SEHNR and CDR2 as FQNEAQ (reference sequence). This CDR3 is CASSLDRSSGSYLGHEQYF. In nucleotides, the CDR3 is TGTGCCAGCAGCTTAGACAGATCTAGCGGGAGTTACCTAGGTCACGAGCAGTACTTC.

V and J are TRBV6-6 and TRBJ1-1; 9 nucleotides line up with TRBD1. The germline V gene encodes CDR1 MNHNY and CDR2 SVGAGI (reference sequence). V shed 4 bases, J shed 5 bases, and the junction held 2 bases outside the gene matches. The CDR3 extends over 13 amino acids. The CDR3 protein is CASSSGTGTEAFF. The DNA of the CDR3 is TGTGCCAGCAGTTCCGGGACAGGGACTGAAGCTTTCTTT.

The CDR3 region has the DNA TGTGCCAGCATTTGGACGGGGGCTTTCTTT. Residues: CASIWTGAFF. V is TRBV2 and J is TRBJ1-1; D unresolved. CDR1 SNHLY and CDR2 FYNNEI come from the germline V gene. The CDR3 is 10 residues long. V was pared by 7 bases and J by 11 bases, with 11 bases between.

This clone was picked up one time. Germline and junction disagree at one end, which may indicate a read error. The chain links TRBV7-7 to TRBJ2-1, with TRBD2 matching over 11 bases. The CDR3 has 16 amino acids. From germline, CDR1 is SSHAT and CDR2 FNYEAQ (reference sequence). For the CDR3, the DNA is TGTGCTAGCAGCGAACTAGCGGGAGCCTTATACAATGAGCAGTTCTTC. This codes for CASSELAGALYNEQFF.

This rearrangement joins TRBV7-8 to TRBJ2-7; TRBD1 matches at 7 bases. This CDR3 spans 16 amino acids. V lost 0 bases to trimming and J lost 2 bases; unmatched junction nucleotides: 7. Per the germline V gene, CDR1 is SGHVS and CDR2 is FQNEAQ. The CDR3 coding sequence is TGTGCCAGCAGCTTAGCACTGGACAGGAGTACCTACGAGCAGTACTTC. Translated: CASSLALDRSTYEQYF. Complete variable domain (other parts from reference TRBV7-8 and TRBJ2-7): GAGVSQSPRYKVAKRGQDVALRCDPISGHVSLFWYQQALGQGPEFLTYFQNEAQLDKSGLPSDRFFAERPEGSVSTLKIQRTQQEDSAVYLCASSLALDRSTYEQYFGPGTRLTVT.

This chain links TRBV9 with TRBJ2-1; a weak D match, TRBD1 (6 bases). Trimming pared 4 bases from V and 2 bases from J, leaving 10 bases between. This CDR3 has 14 residues. Germline CDR1 is SGDLS and CDR2 is YYNGEE. CDR3 region: CASSRDTAYNEQFF. CDR3 in DNA: TGTGCCAGCAGCCGGGACACCGCCTACAATGAGCAGTTCTTC.

This chain connects TRBV30 to TRBJ2-7; D is unclear. Germline-derived CDR1 and CDR2 are GTSNPN and SVGIG (reference sequence). This CDR3 has 12 residues. The ends were cut back, 2 bases at V and 4 bases at J, with 9 bases in the middle. The CDR3 loop reads CAWSRVGYEQYF. CDR3 in DNA: TGTGCCTGGAGTCGGGTCGGGTACGAGCAGTACTTC.

The V call is TRBV6-5, the J call TRBJ2-3, with D unresolved. V dropped 2 bases and J dropped 2 bases, with 11 bases sitting between them. Per the germline V gene, CDR1 is MNHEY and CDR2 is SVGAGI. The CDR3 is 15 amino acids. In DNA form, the CDR3 reads TGTGCCAGCAGTTACCATGTCGGGTCCACAGATACGCAGTATTTT. Its protein is CASSYHVGSTDTQYF.

V is TRBV2 and J is TRBJ2-1; 8 nucleotides line up with TRBD1. The germline gives CDR1 SNHLY, CDR2 FYNNEI. The CDR3 is made up of 14 amino acids. J was trimmed by 1 base and V by 6 bases; bases with no gene match: 2. CDR3 loop: CASRRDRSYNEQFF. The CDR3 bases are TGTGCCAGCAGGCGGGACAGGTCCTACAATGAGCAGTTCTTC.

The V call is TRBV24-1, the J call TRBJ2-1, with D uncertain. The CDR3 length is 12 residues. Germline CDR1 and CDR2: KGHDR and SFDVKD. V dropped 4 bases and J dropped 9 bases, with 9 bases sitting between them. The chain's CDR3 is CATSDVRPEQFF. DNA for the CDR3: TGTGCCACCAGTGACGTGCGTCCTGAGCAGTTCTTC.

This clone appeared a single time. CDR3 region: CASEGGLAGTYNEQFF. The CDR3 DNA reads as TGTGCCAGCGAGGGGGGACTAGCGGGCACCTACAATGAGCAGTTCTTC. The chain has TRBV28 and TRBJ2-1; 12 nucleotides agree with TRBD2. Germline V CDR1 and CDR2: MDHEN, SYDVKM. The CDR3 runs 16 residues. J was trimmed by 2 bases and V by 8 bases; bases with no gene match: 7. Together with reference TRBV28 and TRBJ2-1, the CDR3 gives the full variable domain: DVKVTQSSRYLVKRTGEKVFLECVQDMDHENMFWYRQDPGLGLRLIYFSYDVKMKEKGDIPEGYSVSREKKERFSLILESASTNQTSMYLCASEGGLAGTYNEQFFGPGTRLTVL.

The J gene is TRBJ2-5, the V gene TRBV6-5; D remains unclear. This CDR3 comprises 13 residues. CDR1 and CDR2 (germline): MNHEY, SVGAGI. The V gene lost 3 bases and the J gene lost 5 bases, with 10 bases spanning the gap. CDR3 in amino acids: CASSYLGQETQYF. The CDR3 bases are TGTGCCAGCAGTTATCTGGGCCAGGAGACCCAGTACTTC.

The V and J genes are TRBV24-1 and TRBJ2-3; 8 bases fit TRBD2. Looked up from germline, CDR1 is KGHDR and CDR2 is SFDVKD. This CDR3 contains 14 residues. V trimming: 5 bases; J trimming: 5 bases; junction bases outside the gene matches: 5. The CDR3 DNA sequence: TGTGCCACCAGTGGGACTAGCTCCAAAGATACGCAGTATTTT. Residues: CATSGTSSKDTQYF.

V is TRBV10-3 and J is TRBJ2-7; 12 bases line up with TRBD2. The CDR3 contains 14 residues. V was clipped by 4 bases and J by 3 bases; unmatched bases: 1. Germline CDR1 and CDR2: ENHRY and SYGVKD. CDR3 sequence (DNA): TGTGCCATCAGTGCGACTAGCGGGAGCTACGAGCAGTACTTC. Translation: CAISATSGSYEQYF.

V gene TRBV6-5 combines with J gene TRBJ1-3, with a weak D call TRBD1 (6 bases). V was trimmed by 2 bases and J by 4 bases, leaving 15 bases between them. The CDR3 has 16 amino acids. In germline, CDR1 is MNHEY, CDR2 SVGAGI. The CDR3 DNA sequence: TGTGCCAGCAGTTACACTAGGACAGCCATAGGAAACACCATATATTTT. Its protein is CASSYTRTAIGNTIYF.

The rearrangement links TRBV12-5 to TRBJ1-2; TRBD1 matches at 7 bases. From germline, CDR1 is LGHNT and CDR2 FRNRAP. V shed 6 bases and J 3 bases; nucleotides not matched to a gene: 19. This CDR3 comprises 18 residues. CDR3 protein: CASGSSTRQTGQDYGYTF. The CDR3 DNA reads TGTGCTAGTGGATCCTCTACCCGTCAGACAGGGCAAGACTATGGCTACACCTTC.

This clone has only one observation. The chain joins TRBV2 to TRBJ2-1; 8 bases line up with TRBD1. Germline V CDR1 and CDR2: SNHLY, FYNNEI. The CDR3 loop spans 13 amino acids. Trimming removed 9 bases from V and 7 bases from J; junction bases left unmatched: 8. The CDR3 loop is CASVDWTGNEQFF. The DNA of the CDR3 is TGTGCCAGTGTTGATTGGACAGGGAATGAGCAGTTCTTC.